The clone carrying this T cell receptor (beta chain) has at least ten counts. The entry originates in a study of response to subunit inactivated influenza vaccine. One entry per CDR3 protein results from TCRdb running MiXCR on the RT-PCR reads. This sample carries 400,000 to 650,000 distinct CDR3 sequences, more than 7% of them seen once, and the ten largest clones take roughly 14%. J gave up 0 bases and V 5 bases, and 1 base lay outside the gene matches. CDR3 size: 14 residues. V and J are TRBV12-3 or TRBV12-4 and TRBJ2-1; the match to TRBD1 covers 7 bases. The sequences come from PBMCs from blood, collected less than 25 months after vaccination. This TCR came from a man aged 50-75 years who received an inactivated influenza vaccine. The CDR3 DNA sequence: TGTGCCAGCAGTCGACAGGGCTCCTACAATGAGCAGTTCTTC. It encodes CASSRQGSYNEQFF.